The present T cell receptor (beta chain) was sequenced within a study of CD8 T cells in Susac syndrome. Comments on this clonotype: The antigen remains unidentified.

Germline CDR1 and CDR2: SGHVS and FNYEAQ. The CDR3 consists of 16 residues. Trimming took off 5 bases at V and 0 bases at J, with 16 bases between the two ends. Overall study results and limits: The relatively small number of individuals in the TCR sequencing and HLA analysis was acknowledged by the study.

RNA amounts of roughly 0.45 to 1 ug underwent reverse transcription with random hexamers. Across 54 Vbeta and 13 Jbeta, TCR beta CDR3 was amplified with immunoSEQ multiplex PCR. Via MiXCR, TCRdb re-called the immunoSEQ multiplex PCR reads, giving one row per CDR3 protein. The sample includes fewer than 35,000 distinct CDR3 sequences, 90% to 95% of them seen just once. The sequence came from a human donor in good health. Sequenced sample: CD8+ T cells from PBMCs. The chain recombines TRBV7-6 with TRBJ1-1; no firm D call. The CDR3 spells CASSPTAVGMNTEAFF. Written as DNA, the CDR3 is TGTGCCAGCAGCCCGACGGCTGTGGGTATGAACACTGAAGCTTTCTTT.